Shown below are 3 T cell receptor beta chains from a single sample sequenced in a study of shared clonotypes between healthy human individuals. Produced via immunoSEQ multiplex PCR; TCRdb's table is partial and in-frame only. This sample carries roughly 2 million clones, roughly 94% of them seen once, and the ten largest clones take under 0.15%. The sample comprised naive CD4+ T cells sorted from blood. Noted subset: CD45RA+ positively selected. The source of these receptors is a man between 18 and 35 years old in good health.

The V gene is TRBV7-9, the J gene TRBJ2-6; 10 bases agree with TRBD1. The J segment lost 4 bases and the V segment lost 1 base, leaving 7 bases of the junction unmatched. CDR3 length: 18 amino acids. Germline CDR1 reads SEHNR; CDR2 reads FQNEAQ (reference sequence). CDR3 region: CASSLGDRGRKGANVLTF. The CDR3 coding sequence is TGTGCCAGCAGCTTAGGTGACAGGGGGCGTAAAGGGGCCAACGTCCTGACTTTC.

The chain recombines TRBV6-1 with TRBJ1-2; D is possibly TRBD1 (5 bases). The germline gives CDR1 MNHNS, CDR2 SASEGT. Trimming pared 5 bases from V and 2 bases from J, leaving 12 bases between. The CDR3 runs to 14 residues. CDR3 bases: TGTGCCAGCAGTACGACAGAATTGAACTATGGCTACACCTTC. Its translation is CASSTTELNYGYTF.

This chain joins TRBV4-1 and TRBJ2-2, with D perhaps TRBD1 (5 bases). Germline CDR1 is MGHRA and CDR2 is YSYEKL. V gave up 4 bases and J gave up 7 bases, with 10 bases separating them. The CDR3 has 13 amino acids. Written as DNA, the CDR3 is TGCGCCAGCAGCCCAGGGAACGTCGGGGAGCTGTTTTTT. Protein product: CASSPGNVGELFF.